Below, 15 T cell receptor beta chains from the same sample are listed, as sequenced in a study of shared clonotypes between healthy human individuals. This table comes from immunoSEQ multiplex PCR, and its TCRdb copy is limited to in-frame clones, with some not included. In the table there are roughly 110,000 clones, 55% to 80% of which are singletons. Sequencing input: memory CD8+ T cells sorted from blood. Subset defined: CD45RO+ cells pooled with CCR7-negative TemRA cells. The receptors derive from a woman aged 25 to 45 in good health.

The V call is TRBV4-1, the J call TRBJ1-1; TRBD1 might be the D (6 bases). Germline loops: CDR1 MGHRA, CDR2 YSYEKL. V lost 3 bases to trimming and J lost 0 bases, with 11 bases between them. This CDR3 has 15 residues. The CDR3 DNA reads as TGCGCCAGCAGCCAGGAGGACAGACTGAACACTGAAGCTTTCTTT. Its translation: CASSQEDRLNTEAFF.

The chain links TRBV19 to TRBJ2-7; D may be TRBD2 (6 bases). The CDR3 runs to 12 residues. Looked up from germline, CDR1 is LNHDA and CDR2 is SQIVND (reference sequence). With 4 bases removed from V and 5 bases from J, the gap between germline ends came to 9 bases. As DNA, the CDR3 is TGTGCCAGTAGTAGCGGGATGGACGAGCAGTACTTC. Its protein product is CASSSGMDEQYF.

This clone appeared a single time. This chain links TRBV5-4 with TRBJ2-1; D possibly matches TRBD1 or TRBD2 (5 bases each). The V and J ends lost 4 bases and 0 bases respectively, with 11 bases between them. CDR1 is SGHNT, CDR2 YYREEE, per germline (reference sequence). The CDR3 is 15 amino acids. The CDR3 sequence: CASSPWGSSYNEQFF. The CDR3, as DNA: TGTGCCAGCAGCCCCTGGGGGAGCTCCTACAATGAGCAGTTCTTC.

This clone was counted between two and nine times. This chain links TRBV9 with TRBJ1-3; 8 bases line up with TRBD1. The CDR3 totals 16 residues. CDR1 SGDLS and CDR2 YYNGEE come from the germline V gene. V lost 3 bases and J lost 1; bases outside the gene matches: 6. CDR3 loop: CASSEGDRRSGNTIYF. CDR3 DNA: TGTGCCAGCAGCGAGGGGGACAGGCGGTCTGGAAACACCATATATTTT.

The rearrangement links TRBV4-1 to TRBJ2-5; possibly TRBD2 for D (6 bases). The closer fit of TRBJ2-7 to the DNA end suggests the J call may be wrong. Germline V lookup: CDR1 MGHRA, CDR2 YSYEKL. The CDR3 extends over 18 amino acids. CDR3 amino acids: CASSQVGMGRGYSYEQYF. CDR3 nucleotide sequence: TGCGCCAGCAGCCAAGTTGGGATGGGGCGGGGATACTCCTACGAGCAGTACTTC.

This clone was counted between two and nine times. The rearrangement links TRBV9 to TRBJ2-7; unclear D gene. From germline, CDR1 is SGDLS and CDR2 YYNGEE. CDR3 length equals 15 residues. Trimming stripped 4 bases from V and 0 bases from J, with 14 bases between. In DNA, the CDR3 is TGTGCCAGCAGCCCTGGGAACAAAGCCTCCTACGAGCAGTACTTC. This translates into CASSPGNKASYEQYF.

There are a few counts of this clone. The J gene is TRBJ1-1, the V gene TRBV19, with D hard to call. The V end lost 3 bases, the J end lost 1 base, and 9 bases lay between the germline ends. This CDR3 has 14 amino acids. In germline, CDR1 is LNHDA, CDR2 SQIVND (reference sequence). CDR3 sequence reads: CASSIGNRNTEAFF. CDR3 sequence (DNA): TGTGCCAGTAGTATCGGGAACAGGAACACTGAAGCTTTCTTT.

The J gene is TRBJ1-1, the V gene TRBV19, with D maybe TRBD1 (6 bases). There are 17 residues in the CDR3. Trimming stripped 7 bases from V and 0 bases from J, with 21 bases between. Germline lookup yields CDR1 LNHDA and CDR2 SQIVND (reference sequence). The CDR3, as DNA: TGTGCCAGTACTCCTCCGAAGGGACACGTAATGAACACTGAAGCTTTCTTT. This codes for CASTPPKGHVMNTEAFF.

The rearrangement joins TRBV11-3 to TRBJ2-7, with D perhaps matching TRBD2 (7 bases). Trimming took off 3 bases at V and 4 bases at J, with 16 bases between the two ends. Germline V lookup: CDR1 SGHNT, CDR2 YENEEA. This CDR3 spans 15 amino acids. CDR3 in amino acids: CASSFFGGLGYEQYF. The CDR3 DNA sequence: TGTGCCAGCAGCTTTTTCGGGGGGCTGGGATACGAGCAGTACTTC.

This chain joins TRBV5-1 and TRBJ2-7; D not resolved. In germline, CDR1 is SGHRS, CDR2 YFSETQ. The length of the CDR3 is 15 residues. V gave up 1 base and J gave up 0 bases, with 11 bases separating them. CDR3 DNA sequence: TGCGCCAGCAGCTTGATAGAACAGAGCTCCTACGAGCAGTACTTC. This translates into CASSLIEQSSYEQYF.

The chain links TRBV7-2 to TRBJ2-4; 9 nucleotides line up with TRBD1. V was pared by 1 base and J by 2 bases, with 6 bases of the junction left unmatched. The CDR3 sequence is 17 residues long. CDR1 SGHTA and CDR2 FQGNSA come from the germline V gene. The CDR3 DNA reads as TGTGCCAGCAGCTTAGTAGGGACAGGGTTCACCAAAAACATTCAGTACTTC. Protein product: CASSLVGTGFTKNIQYF.

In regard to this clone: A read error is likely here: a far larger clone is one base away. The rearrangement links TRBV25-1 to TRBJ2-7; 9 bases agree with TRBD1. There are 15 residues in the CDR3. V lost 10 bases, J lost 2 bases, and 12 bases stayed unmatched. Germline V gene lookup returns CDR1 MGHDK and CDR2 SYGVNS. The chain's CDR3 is CATNSGQGQTYEQYF. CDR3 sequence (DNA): TGTGCCACTAATTCCGGACAGGGGCAAACCTACGAGCAGTACTTC.

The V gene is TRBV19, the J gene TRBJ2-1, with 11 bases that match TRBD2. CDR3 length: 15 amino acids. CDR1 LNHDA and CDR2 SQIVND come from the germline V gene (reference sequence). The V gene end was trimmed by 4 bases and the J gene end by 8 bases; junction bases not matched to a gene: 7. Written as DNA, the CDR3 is TGTGCCAGTAGTAAAACTAGCGGGAGTTCGGATGAGCAGTTCTTC. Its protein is CASSKTSGSSDEQFF.

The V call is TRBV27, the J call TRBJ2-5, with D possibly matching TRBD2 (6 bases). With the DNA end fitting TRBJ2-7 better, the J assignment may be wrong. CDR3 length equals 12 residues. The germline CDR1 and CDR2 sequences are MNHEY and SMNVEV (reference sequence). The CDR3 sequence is CASSGVSSEQYF. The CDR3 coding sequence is TGTGCCAGCTCGGGGGTGAGCAGCGAGCAGTACTTC.

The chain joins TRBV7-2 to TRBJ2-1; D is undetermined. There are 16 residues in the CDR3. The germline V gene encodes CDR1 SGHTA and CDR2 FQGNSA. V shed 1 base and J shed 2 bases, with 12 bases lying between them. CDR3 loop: CASSLDWEGTYNEQFF. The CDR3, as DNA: TGTGCCAGCAGCTTAGATTGGGAAGGGACCTACAATGAGCAGTTCTTC. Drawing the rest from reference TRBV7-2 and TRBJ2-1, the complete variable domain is GAGVSQSPSNKVTEKGKDVELRCDPISGHTALYWYRQSLGQGLEFLIYFQGNSAPDKSGLPSDRFSAERTGGSVSTLTIQRTQQEDSAVYLCASSLDWEGTYNEQFFGPGTRLTVL.